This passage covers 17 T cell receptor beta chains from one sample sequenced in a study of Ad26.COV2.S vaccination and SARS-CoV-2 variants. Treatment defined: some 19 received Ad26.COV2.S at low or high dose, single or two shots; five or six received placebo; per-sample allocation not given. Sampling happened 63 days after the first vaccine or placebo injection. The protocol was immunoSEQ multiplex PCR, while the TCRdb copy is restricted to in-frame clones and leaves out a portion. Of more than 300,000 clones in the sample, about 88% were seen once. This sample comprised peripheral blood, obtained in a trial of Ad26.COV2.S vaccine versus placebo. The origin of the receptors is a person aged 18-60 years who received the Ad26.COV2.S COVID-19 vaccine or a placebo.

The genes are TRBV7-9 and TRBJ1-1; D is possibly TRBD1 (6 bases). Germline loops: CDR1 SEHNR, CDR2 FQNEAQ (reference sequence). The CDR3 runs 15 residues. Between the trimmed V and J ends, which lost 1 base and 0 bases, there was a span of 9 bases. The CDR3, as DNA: TGTGCCAGCAGCTTAGAGACAGGCATGAACACTGAAGCTTTCTTT. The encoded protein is CASSLETGMNTEAFF.

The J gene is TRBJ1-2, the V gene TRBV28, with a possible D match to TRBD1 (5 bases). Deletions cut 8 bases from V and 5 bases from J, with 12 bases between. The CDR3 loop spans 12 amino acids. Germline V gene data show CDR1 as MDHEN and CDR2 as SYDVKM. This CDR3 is CASGRGRYGYTF. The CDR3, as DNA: TGTGCCAGCGGGCGGGGCCGTTATGGCTACACCTTC.

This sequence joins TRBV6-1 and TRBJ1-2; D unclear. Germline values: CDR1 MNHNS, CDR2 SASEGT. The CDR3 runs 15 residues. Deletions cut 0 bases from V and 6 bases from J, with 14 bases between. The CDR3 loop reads CASSEALGPPDGYTF. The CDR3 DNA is TGTGCCAGCAGTGAAGCGTTAGGGCCACCGGATGGCTACACCTTC.

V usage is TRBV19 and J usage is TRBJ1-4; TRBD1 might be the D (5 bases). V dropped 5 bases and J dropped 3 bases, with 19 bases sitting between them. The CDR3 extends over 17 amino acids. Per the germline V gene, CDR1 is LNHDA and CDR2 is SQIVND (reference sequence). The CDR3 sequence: CASSAPLLGQANEKLFF. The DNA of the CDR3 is TGTGCCAGTAGTGCCCCTTTACTCGGACAAGCTAATGAAAAACTGTTTTTT.

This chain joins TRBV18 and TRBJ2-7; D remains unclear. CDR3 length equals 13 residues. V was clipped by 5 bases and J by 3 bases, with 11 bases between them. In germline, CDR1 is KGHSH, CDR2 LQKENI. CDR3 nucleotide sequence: TGTGCCAGCTCATTTACGGAAAGCTACGAGCAGTACTTC. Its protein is CASSFTESYEQYF.

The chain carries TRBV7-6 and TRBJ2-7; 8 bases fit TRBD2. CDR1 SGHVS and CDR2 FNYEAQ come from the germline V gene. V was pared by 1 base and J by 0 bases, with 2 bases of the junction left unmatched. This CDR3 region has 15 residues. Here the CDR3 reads CASSLGSGISYEQYF. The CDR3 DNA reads TGTGCCAGCAGCTTAGGTAGCGGGATCTCCTACGAGCAGTACTTC. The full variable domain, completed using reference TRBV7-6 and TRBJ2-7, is GAGVSQSPRYKVTKRGQDVALRCDPISGHVSLYWYRQALGQGPEFLTYFNYEAQQDKSGLPNDRFSAERPEGSISTLTIQRTEQRDSAMYRCASSLGSGISYEQYFGPGTRLTVT.

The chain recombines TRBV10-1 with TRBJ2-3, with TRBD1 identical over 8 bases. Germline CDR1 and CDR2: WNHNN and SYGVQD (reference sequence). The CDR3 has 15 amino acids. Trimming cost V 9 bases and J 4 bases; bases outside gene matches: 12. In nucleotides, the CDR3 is TGCGCCAGGACCCCCAAGGACAGGGTGGCAGATACGCAGTATTTT. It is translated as CARTPKDRVADTQYF.

In DNA form, the CDR3 reads TGTGCCAGCAGCCACCCCAGGTACCCTGAAGCTTTCTTT. This translates into CASSHPRYPEAFF. The chain uses TRBV5-4 and TRBJ1-1; D remains ambiguous. The CDR3 runs to 13 residues. From germline, CDR1 is SGHNT and CDR2 YYREEE (reference sequence). The ends were cut back, 4 bases at V and 6 bases at J, with 13 bases in the middle.

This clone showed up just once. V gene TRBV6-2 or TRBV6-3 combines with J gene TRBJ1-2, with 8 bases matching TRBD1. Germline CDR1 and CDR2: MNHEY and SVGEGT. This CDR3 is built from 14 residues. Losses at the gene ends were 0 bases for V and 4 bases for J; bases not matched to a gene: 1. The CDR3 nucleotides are TGTGCCAGCAGTTACTCGGGACAGGCCTATGGCTACACCTTC. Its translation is CASSYSGQAYGYTF.

The CDR3 spells CASSMTGTDFGQYF. CDR3 sequence (DNA): TGTGCCAGTAGTATGACGGGGACGGATTTTGGGCAGTACTTC. This chain links TRBV19 with TRBJ2-7; D might be TRBD1 or TRBD2, each matching 5 bases. Trimming left V 3 bases short and J 9 bases short, with 18 bases between. This CDR3 comprises 14 residues. Germline lookup yields CDR1 LNHDA and CDR2 SQIVND (reference sequence).

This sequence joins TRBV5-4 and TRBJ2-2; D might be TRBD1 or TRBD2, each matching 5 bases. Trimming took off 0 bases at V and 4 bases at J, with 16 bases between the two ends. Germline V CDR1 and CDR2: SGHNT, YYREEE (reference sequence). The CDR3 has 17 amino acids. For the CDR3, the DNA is TGTGCCAGCAGCTTGGCCTTGGGGCTAGAGGGCACCGGGGAGCTGTTTTTT. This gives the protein CASSLALGLEGTGELFF. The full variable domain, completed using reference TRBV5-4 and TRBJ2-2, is ETGVTQSPTHLIKTRGQQVTLRCSSQSGHNTVSWYQQALGQGPQFIFQYYREEENGRGNFPPRFSGLQFPNYSSELNVNALELDDSALYLCASSLALGLEGTGELFFGEGSRLTVL.

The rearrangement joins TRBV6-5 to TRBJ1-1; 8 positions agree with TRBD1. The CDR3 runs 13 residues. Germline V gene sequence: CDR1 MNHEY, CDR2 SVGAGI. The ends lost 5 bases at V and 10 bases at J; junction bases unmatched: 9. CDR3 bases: TGTGCCAGCAGTCGGACAGGGATAATGGCAGCTTTCTTT. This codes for CASSRTGIMAAFF.

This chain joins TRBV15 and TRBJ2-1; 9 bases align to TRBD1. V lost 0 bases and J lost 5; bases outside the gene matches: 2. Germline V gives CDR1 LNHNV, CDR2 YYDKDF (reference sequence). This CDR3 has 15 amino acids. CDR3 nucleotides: TGTGCCACCAGCAGAGAGGGGACAGGGCACAATGAGCAGTTCTTC. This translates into CATSREGTGHNEQFF.

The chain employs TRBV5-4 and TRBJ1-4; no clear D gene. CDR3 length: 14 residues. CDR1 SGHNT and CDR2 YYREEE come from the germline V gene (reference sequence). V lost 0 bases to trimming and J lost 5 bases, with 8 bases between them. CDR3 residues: CASSLGGPNEKLFF. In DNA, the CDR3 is TGTGCCAGCAGCTTGGGCGGGCCCAATGAAAAACTGTTTTTT.

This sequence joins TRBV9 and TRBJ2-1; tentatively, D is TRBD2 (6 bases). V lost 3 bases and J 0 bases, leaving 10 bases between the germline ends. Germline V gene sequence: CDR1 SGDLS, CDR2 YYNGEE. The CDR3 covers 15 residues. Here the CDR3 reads CASSEISGSYNEQFF. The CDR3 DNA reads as TGTGCCAGCAGCGAGATTAGCGGCTCCTACAATGAGCAGTTCTTC. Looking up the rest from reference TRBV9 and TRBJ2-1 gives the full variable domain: DSGVTQTPKHLITATGQRVTLRCSPRSGDLSVYWYQQSLDQGLQFLIQYYNGEERAKGNILERFSAQQFPDLHSELNLSSLELGDSALYFCASSEISGSYNEQFFGPGTRLTVL.

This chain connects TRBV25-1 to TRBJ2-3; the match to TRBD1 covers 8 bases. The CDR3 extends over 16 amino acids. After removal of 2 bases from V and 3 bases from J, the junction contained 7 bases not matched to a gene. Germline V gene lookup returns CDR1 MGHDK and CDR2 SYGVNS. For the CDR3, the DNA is TGTGCCAGCAGTGAAGGGGGCAGGGGGCGGACAGATACGCAGTATTTT. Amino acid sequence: CASSEGGRGRTDTQYF.

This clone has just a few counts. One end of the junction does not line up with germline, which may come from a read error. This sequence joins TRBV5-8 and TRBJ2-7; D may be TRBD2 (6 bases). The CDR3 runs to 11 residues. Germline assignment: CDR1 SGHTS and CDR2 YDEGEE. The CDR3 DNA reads TGTGCCAGCAGCTTGGGGGGGGTTGAAGCCTTC. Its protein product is CASSLGGVEAF.